Reported below is one TCR beta chain. Its antigen is unknown. The data are from a study of a mutant IDH1 vaccine in newly diagnosed glioma. Study overall: Previous treatment comprised radiotherapy, temozolomide, or both, mostly both.

Study outcomes and limitations: Evidence of vaccine-induced immune responses was documented in 85% to 95% of patients. Pseudoprogression seemed unrelated to changes in top peripheral T cell clonotypes.

Stated time point: baseline, week 1 (first vaccination visit). Treatment given: pre-vaccination baseline after standard-of-care therapy. Libraries were prepared by immunoSEQ multiplex PCR; TCRdb keeps only in-frame clonotypes and omits some of them. Of 50,000 to 65,000 clones in the sample, roughly 80% were seen once. The TCR comes from a young man with glioma. The source was PBMCs, collected from a glioma patient treated with radiotherapy, temozolomide or both.

The CDR3 sequence: CASSMASRGNQPQHF. The CDR3 coding sequence is TGTGCCAGTAGTATGGCGTCGCGGGGCAATCAGCCCCAGCATTTT. The chain links TRBV19 to TRBJ1-5, with D hard to call. Germline-derived CDR1 and CDR2 are LNHDA and SQIVND (reference sequence). The CDR3 has 15 residues. V dropped 3 bases and J dropped 2 bases, with 11 bases sitting between them.